Shown below are 20 T cell receptor beta chains from a single sample sequenced in a study of shared clonotypes between healthy human individuals. Generated by immunoSEQ multiplex PCR, the TCRdb table keeps only in-frame clones and is missing some. This table holds about 800,000 clones, just over 95% found once. Naivety among CD8 cells was defined by CD45RO negativity and positive CCR7 selection, thereby excluding terminally differentiated effector memory CD45RA+ cells. Sequencing was carried out using naive CD8+ T cells sorted from blood. The receptors shown here come from a man aged 30-40 years in good health.

CDR3 residues: CASSYDTGGTEAFF. The CDR3 DNA is TGTGCCAGCAGCTATGACACGGGAGGCACTGAAGCTTTCTTT. The chain is built from TRBV11-2 and TRBJ1-1; the D is unclear. CDR1 is SGHAT, CDR2 FQNNGV, per germline. With 4 bases removed from V and 4 bases from J, the gap between germline ends came to 13 bases. There are 14 residues in the CDR3. The variable domain in full, completed from reference TRBV11-2 and TRBJ1-1, reads EAGVAQSPRYKIIEKRQSVAFWCNPISGHATLYWYQQILGQGPKLLIQFQNNGVVDDSQLPKDRFSAERLKGVDSTLKIQPAKLEDSAVYLCASSYDTGGTEAFFGQGTRLTVV.

V and J are TRBV7-9 and TRBJ2-1; no firm D call. The CDR3 covers 11 residues. V gave up 2 bases and J gave up 10 bases, with 6 bases separating them. Germline CDR1 reads SEHNR; CDR2 reads FQNEAQ (reference sequence). The CDR3 DNA reads as TGTGCCAGCAGCTTACAAGCAGAGCAGTTCTTC. This codes for CASSLQAEQFF. The whole variable domain, remainder taken from reference TRBV7-9 and TRBJ2-1, is DTGVSQNPRHKITKRGQNVTFRCDPISEHNRLYWYRQTLGQGPEFLTYFQNEAQLEKSRLLSDRFSAERPKGSFSTLEIQRTEQGDSAMYLCASSLQAEQFFGPGTRLTVL.

The V call is TRBV29-1, the J call TRBJ2-1, with no clear D. The CDR3 totals 14 residues. The V gene lost 6 bases and the J gene lost 0 bases, with 12 bases spanning the gap. Germline values: CDR1 SQVTM, CDR2 ANQGSEA. The CDR3 sequence: CSVSSGRSYNEQFF. The DNA of the CDR3 is TGCAGCGTGAGTTCAGGCCGCTCCTACAATGAGCAGTTCTTC.

The chain recombines TRBV7-9 with TRBJ1-4, with D perhaps matching TRBD1 (6 bases). The germline CDR1 and CDR2 sequences are SEHNR and FQNEAQ (reference sequence). V lost 1 base, J lost 7 bases, and 22 bases lay in between. This CDR3 contains 18 residues. The CDR3 here is CASSLGPPHGGRGEKLFF. CDR3 coding DNA: TGTGCCAGCAGCTTAGGACCTCCCCACGGGGGGCGAGGTGAAAAACTGTTTTTT.

This clone has just one count. The chain carries TRBV18 and TRBJ1-1; possible D gene TRBD1, 6 bases. CDR3 length: 15 amino acids. Trimming took off 0 bases at V and 6 bases at J, with 14 bases between the two ends. The germline CDR1 and CDR2 sequences are KGHSH and LQKENI. CDR3 protein: CASSPPRGAEAEAFF. The DNA for the CDR3 is TGTGCCAGCTCACCACCAAGGGGGGCTGAAGCTGAAGCTTTCTTT.

The chain has TRBV15 and TRBJ2-7; D is uncertain. The CDR3 consists of 13 residues. V lost 3 bases and J lost 3, with 9 bases in between. The V gene's germline CDR1 is LNHNV and CDR2 YYDKDF (reference sequence). The CDR3 spells CATSSRLGYEQYF. CDR3 coding DNA: TGTGCCACCAGCAGCCGGTTAGGCTACGAGCAGTACTTC.

This clone was observed a single time. The gene calls are TRBV29-1 and TRBJ2-7; 10 nucleotides match TRBD1. This CDR3 has 11 residues. V lost 6 bases to trimming and J lost 5 bases; unmatched junction nucleotides: 1. CDR1 and CDR2 from the germline V gene are SQVTM and ANQGSEA. CDR3 sequence: CSVGQGDEQYF. The CDR3 DNA is TGCAGCGTAGGACAGGGGGACGAGCAGTACTTC.

This clone was seen just once. The chain joins TRBV28 to TRBJ1-2; 8 bases align to TRBD1. Germline CDR1 and CDR2: MDHEN and SYDVKM. The CDR3 has 15 residues. V dropped 6 bases and J dropped 7; count of bases not matched to a gene: 13. The CDR3 DNA reads as TGTGCCAGCAGCGCGACAGGGGACGTCTCGGGTGGCTACACCTTC. This codes for CASSATGDVSGGYTF.

This rearrangement joins TRBV2 to TRBJ1-4; D ambiguous. Deletions cut 3 bases from V and 4 bases from J, with 12 bases between. CDR3 length: 15 residues. Germline-derived CDR1 and CDR2 are SNHLY and FYNNEI. The CDR3 spells CASSDSGIDNEKLFF. The CDR3 DNA sequence: TGTGCCAGCAGTGATTCCGGGATAGATAATGAAAAACTGTTTTTT. Full variable domain (missing parts from reference TRBV2 and TRBJ1-4): EPEVTQTPSHQVTQMGQEVILRCVPISNHLYFYWYRQILGQKVEFLVSFYNNEISEKSEIFDDQFSVERPDGSNFTLKIRSTKLEDSAMYFCASSDSGIDNEKLFFGSGTQLSVL.

The chain uses TRBV5-1 and TRBJ2-3, with D maybe TRBD2 (5 bases). The length of the CDR3 is 16 residues. Germline CDR1 SGHRS, CDR2 YFSETQ. V lost 2 bases to trimming and J lost 2 bases, with 15 bases between them. In nucleotides, the CDR3 is TGCGCCAGCAGCTTTCTGACTAACAAAATCACAGATACGCAGTATTTT. Protein sequence: CASSFLTNKITDTQYF.

The count of this clone is one. The chain links TRBV9 to TRBJ2-1; D remains ambiguous. Trimming removed 3 bases at V and 6 bases at J, with 7 bases between. The CDR3 extends over 12 amino acids. Germline V gives CDR1 SGDLS, CDR2 YYNGEE. The CDR3 bases are TGTGCCAGCAGCGAGTCCCGCAATGAGCAGTTCTTC. Its translation is CASSESRNEQFF. The complete variable domain, with remaining parts taken from reference TRBV9 and TRBJ2-1, reads DSGVTQTPKHLITATGQRVTLRCSPRSGDLSVYWYQQSLDQGLQFLIQYYNGEERAKGNILERFSAQQFPDLHSELNLSSLELGDSALYFCASSESRNEQFFGPGTRLTVL.

This chain uses TRBV5-1 with TRBJ2-7, with D hard to call. The V end was cut by 0 bases, the J end by 5 bases, with 9 bases between. Germline CDR1 and CDR2: SGHRS and YFSETQ. The CDR3 is made up of 13 amino acids. CDR3 nucleotide sequence: TGCGCCAGCAGCTTGGCCCCCGAGGACGAGCAGTACTTC. This codes for CASSLAPEDEQYF.

V usage is TRBV27 and J usage is TRBJ1-2, with D perhaps TRBD1 (5 bases). The CDR3 contains 15 residues. Germline V gives CDR1 MNHEY, CDR2 SMNVEV (reference sequence). Between the trimmed V and J ends, which lost 5 bases and 4 bases, there was a span of 17 bases. The CDR3 loop is CASSRPGAGIYGYTF. CDR3 bases: TGTGCCAGCAGTCGCCCCGGGGCAGGAATCTATGGCTACACCTTC.

The chain has TRBV5-6 and TRBJ1-2; possible D gene TRBD1, 5 bases. The length of the CDR3 is 14 residues. The germline V gene encodes CDR1 SGHDT and CDR2 YYEEEE. V lost 2 bases, J lost 2 bases, and 10 bases lay in between. CDR3 sequence (DNA): TGTGCCAGCAGCTTAGGGGATTTAAACTATGGCTACACCTTC. Protein sequence: CASSLGDLNYGYTF.

On this clone: Within the sample, other DNA sequences also encode this same CDR3. The gene calls are TRBV7-8 and TRBJ1-1, with no clear D. Between the trimmed V and J ends, which lost 5 bases and 0 bases, there was a span of 13 bases. This CDR3 region has 15 residues. Germline values: CDR1 SGHVS, CDR2 FQNEAQ. CDR3 DNA sequence: TGTGCCAGCAGCCCCAGGACGGATATGAACACTGAAGCTTTCTTT. Translation gives CASSPRTDMNTEAFF. The full variable domain, in which reference TRBV7-8 and TRBJ1-1 provide the parts outside the CDR3, is GAGVSQSPRYKVAKRGQDVALRCDPISGHVSLFWYQQALGQGPEFLTYFQNEAQLDKSGLPSDRFFAERPEGSVSTLKIQRTQQEDSAVYLCASSPRTDMNTEAFFGQGTRLTVV.

This clone is a singleton in its sample. The chain links TRBV7-9 to TRBJ2-7, with D perhaps TRBD2 (6 bases). Trimming took off 6 bases at V and 4 bases at J, with 13 bases between the two ends. Per germline, CDR1 SEHNR and CDR2 FQNEAQ (reference sequence). This CDR3 has 13 amino acids. CDR3 loop: CASRGGNGYEQYF. In DNA, the CDR3 is TGTGCCAGCAGGGGCGGGAACGGATACGAGCAGTACTTC.

This chain joins TRBV7-2 and TRBJ2-3, with 9 bases matching TRBD2. The ends lost 4 bases at V and 1 base at J; junction bases unmatched: 15. This CDR3 is 19 amino acids long. Germline values: CDR1 SGHTA, CDR2 FQGNSA. The CDR3 here is CASSSPGLAPIDRTDTQYF. DNA for the CDR3: TGTGCCAGCAGCTCGCCGGGACTAGCTCCAATAGATCGCACAGATACGCAGTATTTT.

The J gene is TRBJ2-1, the V gene TRBV7-9; no clear D. The germline V gene encodes CDR1 SEHNR and CDR2 FQNEAQ (reference sequence). The ends were cut back, 0 bases at V and 3 bases at J, with 12 bases in the middle. The CDR3 runs to 16 residues. This CDR3 is CASSLAAKAVYNEQFF. The DNA for the CDR3 is TGTGCCAGCAGCTTAGCGGCTAAAGCCGTCTACAATGAGCAGTTCTTC.

DNA for the CDR3: TGCGCCAGCAGTGAGTCTACAGTGGTTGGTACGCAGTATTTT. It specifies CASSESTVVGTQYF. V gene TRBV10-1 combines with J gene TRBJ2-3; D gene uncertain. The germline gives CDR1 WNHNN, CDR2 SYGVQD (reference sequence). This CDR3 has 14 residues. The V end was cut by 0 bases, the J end by 8 bases, with 12 bases between.

This rearrangement joins TRBV4-3 to TRBJ1-1; no definite D call. V was trimmed by 5 bases and J by 1 base, leaving 14 bases between them. In germline, CDR1 is LGHNA, CDR2 YSLEER. This CDR3 has 15 amino acids. The CDR3 region is CASSGVLTGNTEAFF. The CDR3 region has the DNA TGCGCCAGCAGCGGCGTCCTGACCGGGAACACTGAAGCTTTCTTT.